A single count supports the clone carrying this TCR beta chain. Its antigen is not identified. The use of a sample-barcoded 5' primer and a J-beta primer mix characterized a second PCR of about 7 to 12 cycles. TCRdb processed the 5' RACE reads anew with MiXCR; each CDR3 protein has one entry. The profile shows just under 750,000 distinct CDR3 sequences, approximately 21% of them singletons. Every sample yielded at least 6.5 million isolated PBMCs. The sample originates from a study of blood T cells in healthy people across ages. V was cut by 4 bases and J by 5 bases, with 15 bases left in between. The CDR3 runs 15 residues. The germline V gene encodes CDR1 SGHRS and CDR2 YFSETQ. The study, taken as a whole, reports: It was not possible, with unsorted PBMCs, to conclusively compare naive and antigen-experienced cells. Across the age range, TCR beta diversity per million T cells fell in a roughly linear way. Diversity figures derived from one million T cells were judged to underestimate the true value.

Sequencing input: blood. The TCR originated in a man aged 70 or older in good health. V is TRBV5-1 and J is TRBJ2-2, with a weak D call TRBD1 (5 bases). The CDR3 region has the DNA TGCGCCAGCAGCCTCTACCAGGGCTGGACCGGGGAGCTGTTTTTT. Translation gives CASSLYQGWTGELFF.